The clone carrying this T cell receptor (beta chain) was counted only a few times. This entry comes from a study of blood T cell repertoires in COVID-19. Looking at the study overall: Acute-phase and convalescent COVID-19 samples originated in the United States, Italy and Spain. From T cells, B-cell-depleted T cells, or PBMCs came the material, which was cDNA or gDNA.

In the authors' workflow: Researchers report that nucleated cell counts were estimated from reference gene primer amplification. Here immunoSEQ multiplex PCR was the method, and the copy in TCRdb shows in-frame clones only, minus some. The V and J calls and clone size were taken over from that table, and D and trimming were inferred from the DNA. The data contain about 150,000 clones, about 87% of them singletons. Trimming left V 1 base short and J 8 bases short, with 15 bases between. CDR1 is SGHVS and CDR2 is FNYEAQ in the germline V gene. CDR3 length equals 16 residues. This TCR was sampled from an elderly man with acute or convalescent COVID-19. The chain joins TRBV7-6 to TRBJ1-6; the D gene is possibly TRBD1 (6 bases). Sequenced sample: peripheral blood. CDR3 sequence: CASSLGGGRGDSPLHF. As DNA, the CDR3 is TGTGCCAGCAGCTTAGGGGGCGGCAGGGGAGATTCACCCCTCCACTTT.